These 27 T cell receptor beta chains share one sample of origin, sequenced in a study of blood T cell repertoires in COVID-19. Sequenced by immunoSEQ multiplex PCR; TCRdb stores in-frame clones only, minus some. This sample has 95,000 to 150,000 clones, with 87% found just once. Sequencing was done on a sample of peripheral blood. These receptors originate from a woman aged 50 to 65 with acute or convalescent COVID-19.

The V call is TRBV30, the J call TRBJ2-3; 9 bases match TRBD2. The length of the CDR3 is 16 residues. Trimming removed 3 bases from V and 7 bases from J; junction bases left unmatched: 14. The germline V gene has CDR1 GTSNPN and CDR2 SVGIG (reference sequence). The CDR3 spells CAWRGNGAGGGNTQYF. The CDR3 DNA reads TGTGCCTGGAGGGGGAATGGAGCGGGAGGTGGGAATACGCAGTATTTT. The full variable domain, in which reference TRBV30 and TRBJ2-3 provide the parts outside the CDR3, is SQTIHQWPATLVQPVGSPLSLECTVEGTSNPNLYWYRQAAGRGLQLLFYSVGIGQISSEVPQNLSASRPQDRQFILSSKKLLLSDSGFYLCAWRGNGAGGGNTQYFGPGTRLTVL.

The chain carries TRBV2 and TRBJ2-7, with D tentatively TRBD2 (6 bases). There are 13 residues in the CDR3. V lost 6 bases and J 2 bases, leaving 11 bases between the germline ends. Germline lookup yields CDR1 SNHLY and CDR2 FYNNEI. The CDR3 coding sequence is TGTGCCAGCAGGGGAGGAACGGCCTACGAGCAGTACTTC. This sequence encodes CASRGGTAYEQYF.

The rearrangement links TRBV5-5 to TRBJ1-2; D ambiguous. Germline V lookup: CDR1 SGHKS, CDR2 YYEKEE (reference sequence). The CDR3 sequence is 16 residues long. V lost 0 bases, J lost 2 bases, and 14 bases lay in between. The CDR3 nucleotides read TGTGCCAGCAGCTTGGAGGGAGAGAATTCCAACTATGGCTACACCTTC. This encodes CASSLEGENSNYGYTF.

The CDR3: CASSPHELRSRHQPQHF. CDR3 nucleotide sequence: TGTGCCAGCAGCCCCCATGAGTTGAGGAGCCGTCATCAGCCCCAGCATTTT. The genes are TRBV21-1 and TRBJ1-5. TRBV21-1 is a pseudogene. The CDR3 covers 17 residues.

This clone was seen just once. The rearrangement uses TRBV27 and TRBJ1-6; 8 bases line up with TRBD1. Germline values: CDR1 MNHEY, CDR2 SMNVEV (reference sequence). Germline trimming cut 6 bases from V and 10 bases from J; bases unmatched to any gene: 8. The CDR3 has 14 amino acids. The CDR3 is CASRQGQGGSPLHF. CDR3 nucleotides: TGTGCCAGCAGACAAGGACAGGGCGGATCACCCCTCCACTTT.

The chain carries TRBV19 and TRBJ1-1; D remains ambiguous. This CDR3 has 13 residues. The germline CDR1 and CDR2 sequences are LNHDA and SQIVND (reference sequence). Trimming cost V 3 bases and J 0 bases, with 5 bases left between them. The CDR3 loop is CASSISVNTEAFF. CDR3 DNA: TGTGCCAGTAGTATTTCCGTGAACACTGAAGCTTTCTTT.

The chain couples TRBV19 to TRBJ2-3; 9 bases line up with TRBD1. The CDR3 loop spans 14 amino acids. J was trimmed by 5 bases and V by 6 bases; bases with no gene match: 6. CDR1 and CDR2 from the germline V gene are LNHDA and SQIVND (reference sequence). CDR3 protein: CASSSTGGIDTQYF. In DNA form, the CDR3 reads TGTGCCAGTAGCTCGACAGGGGGGATAGATACGCAGTATTTT.

The rearrangement uses TRBV19 and TRBJ1-3; 10 positions agree with TRBD1. From germline, CDR1 is LNHDA and CDR2 SQIVND (reference sequence). This CDR3 region has 17 residues. Trimming at V came to 5 bases and at J to 4 bases, leaving 11 bases not matched to a gene. As DNA, the CDR3 is TGTGCCAGTAGTCCTCCTCCGGGACAGGGGTCCGGAAACACCATATATTTT. Its translation: CASSPPPGQGSGNTIYF. Full variable domain (outside the CDR3, taken from reference TRBV19 and TRBJ1-3): DGGITQSPKYLFRKEGQNVTLSCEQNLNHDAMYWYRQDPGQGLRLIYYSQIVNDFQKGDIAEGYSVSREKKESFPLTVTSAQKNPTAFYLCASSPPPGQGSGNTIYFGEGSWLTVV.

This clone was seen only a few times. The gene calls are TRBV5-6 and TRBJ2-3; no reliable D call. CDR3 size: 13 residues. Trimming took off 5 bases at V and 0 bases at J, with 7 bases between the two ends. Germline V CDR1 and CDR2: SGHDT, YYEEEE. The CDR3 loop is CASRYSSTDTQYF. The CDR3 region has the DNA TGTGCCAGCAGATACTCTAGCACAGATACGCAGTATTTT.

This clone has just one count. The chain joins TRBV7-9 to TRBJ1-6; D might be TRBD1 (6 bases). Looked up from germline, CDR1 is SEHNR and CDR2 is FQNEAQ (reference sequence). Trimming shortened V by 6 bases and J by 0 bases, and 18 bases separated the two germline ends. The CDR3 sequence is 18 residues long. Here the CDR3 DNA reads TGTGCCAGCAGTCATCCGACAGGAAAGAGCTCCTATAATTCACCCCTCCACTTT. Translated, it gives CASSHPTGKSSYNSPLHF.

The chain has TRBV14 and TRBJ2-1; D not certain. The germline V gene encodes CDR1 SGHDN and CDR2 FVKESK. This CDR3 has 16 amino acids. V was shortened by 1 base and J by 9 bases, with 19 bases between the two germline ends. The CDR3 nucleotides are TGTGCCAGCAGCCAAGGTTTAGTAGCCCCTGTGCTTGAGCAGTTCTTC. This gives the protein CASSQGLVAPVLEQFF.

V gene TRBV29-1 combines with J gene TRBJ2-3; the match to TRBD1 covers 7 bases. The V and J ends lost 6 bases and 0 bases, in that order; junction bases with no gene match: 6. The CDR3 covers 14 residues. Germline V lookup: CDR1 SQVTM, CDR2 ANQGSEA. This CDR3 is CSVSDRLSTDTQYF. DNA of the CDR3: TGCAGCGTCTCGGACAGGTTAAGCACAGATACGCAGTATTTT.

V and J are TRBV12-3 or TRBV12-4 and TRBJ1-1; D gene ambiguous. The length of the CDR3 is 13 residues. Trimming removed 0 bases at V and 4 bases at J, with 6 bases between. Written as DNA, the CDR3 is TGTGCCAGCAGTTTAGCGTCGGGCACTGAAGCTTTCTTT. Amino acids: CASSLASGTEAFF.

This clone was observed a handful of times. V is TRBV7-2 and J is TRBJ1-5; 10 positions agree with TRBD1. Trimming took 5 bases from V and 2 from J; bases not matched to a gene: 6. The CDR3 loop spans 16 amino acids. Germline assignment: CDR1 SGHTA and CDR2 FQGNSA. The DNA for the CDR3 is TGTGCCAGCAGCCCAAGACAGGGGGCCGGCAATCAGCCCCAGCATTTT. Translated, it gives CASSPRQGAGNQPQHF.

V and J are TRBV7-9 and TRBJ2-1; D may be TRBD1 (5 bases). The V end lost 5 bases, the J end lost 3 bases, and 11 bases lay between the germline ends. CDR3 length equals 14 residues. CDR1 and CDR2 from the germline V gene are SEHNR and FQNEAQ (reference sequence). This CDR3 reads CASSPGYIYNEQFF. The CDR3 coding sequence is TGTGCCAGCAGCCCAGGGTATATCTACAATGAGCAGTTCTTC. Full variable domain (missing parts from reference TRBV7-9 and TRBJ2-1): DTGVSQNPRHKITKRGQNVTFRCDPISEHNRLYWYRQTLGQGPEFLTYFQNEAQLEKSRLLSDRFSAERPKGSFSTLEIQRTEQGDSAMYLCASSPGYIYNEQFFGPGTRLTVL.

The genes are TRBV30 and TRBJ1-2; possibly TRBD1 for D (5 bases). This CDR3 comprises 13 residues. CDR1 and CDR2 (germline): GTSNPN, SVGIG (reference sequence). Trimming stripped 8 bases from V and 8 bases from J, with 21 bases between. The CDR3 bases are TGTGCCGGAGGGTACGGGGGAGATAGAGGCTACACCTTC. Translating it yields CAGGYGGDRGYTF.

The chain joins TRBV11-3 to TRBJ2-7; weak D call: TRBD2 (5 bases). This CDR3 has 13 residues. V was clipped by 5 bases and J by 5 bases, with 13 bases between them. The germline V gene encodes CDR1 SGHNT and CDR2 YENEEA. CDR3 coding DNA: TGTGCCAGCAGCGATACTAGTAACCACGAGCAGTACTTC. The encoded protein is CASSDTSNHEQYF.

The V gene is TRBV4-2, the J gene TRBJ2-7, with 9 bases matching TRBD2. The CDR3 loop spans 16 amino acids. The trim removed 0 bases at V and 3 bases at J, leaving 6 bases unmatched. CDR1 and CDR2 (germline): LGHNA, YNFKEQ. The chain's CDR3 is CASSQELASGVYEQYF. CDR3 in DNA: TGTGCCAGCAGCCAAGAGCTTGCTAGCGGGGTCTACGAGCAGTACTTC.

Only one count was recorded for this clone. The chain combines TRBV3-1 (or the pseudogene TRBV3-2) with TRBJ1-2; D ambiguous. The CDR3 covers 12 residues. Deletions cut 3 bases from V and 7 bases from J, with 9 bases between. Looked up from germline, CDR1 is LGHDT and CDR2 is YNNKEL (reference sequence). Written as DNA, the CDR3 is TGTGCCAGCAGCCATAATCCTCGTGGCTACACCTTC. This encodes CASSHNPRGYTF.

J is TRBJ1-2 and V is TRBV11-3; D unresolved. The CDR3 spans 13 residues. Per germline, CDR1 SGHNT and CDR2 YENEEA. The V end lost 5 bases, the J end lost 8 bases, and 15 bases lay between the germline ends. CDR3 amino acids: CASSPASTKGYTF. The CDR3 region has the DNA TGTGCCAGCAGCCCCGCGTCAACTAAAGGCTACACCTTC.

The chain employs TRBV6-5 and TRBJ2-3; D might be TRBD1 (5 bases). Germline-derived CDR1 and CDR2 are MNHEY and SVGAGI. With 6 bases removed from V and 1 base from J, the gap between germline ends came to 11 bases. The CDR3 is 14 residues long. The CDR3 reads CASRQDMRTDTQYF. CDR3 coding DNA: TGTGCCAGCAGACAGGACATGCGCACAGATACGCAGTATTTT.

V usage is TRBV7-9 and J usage is TRBJ2-6; TRBD2 matches 7 bases. Unmatched junction bases numbered 14, after V lost 5 bases and J lost 4 bases. The CDR3 runs 18 residues. Per germline, CDR1 SEHNR and CDR2 FQNEAQ (reference sequence). CDR3 loop: CASSRWEGTSSGANVLTF. The CDR3, as DNA: TGTGCCAGCAGCCGGTGGGAGGGTACCTCTTCGGGGGCCAACGTCCTGACTTTC.

The rearrangement links TRBV18 to TRBJ2-7, with TRBD2 matching 10 bases. Germline CDR1 and CDR2: KGHSH and LQKENI. The CDR3 runs to 17 residues. The V and J ends lost 0 bases and 5 bases, in that order; junction bases with no gene match: 10. This chain's CDR3 is CASSPPSGRGYGDEQYF. CDR3 sequence (DNA): TGTGCCAGCTCACCACCAAGCGGGAGGGGGTACGGGGACGAGCAGTACTTC. The variable domain in full, with the rest retrieved from reference TRBV18 and TRBJ2-7, is NAGVMQNPRHLVRRRGQEARLRCSPMKGHSHVYWYRQLPEEGLKFMVYLQKENIIDESGMPKERFSAEFPKEGPSILRIQQVVRGDSAAYFCASSPPSGRGYGDEQYFGPGTRLTVT.

This clone appeared once. The chain links TRBV7-8 to TRBJ2-2; 7 bases are shared with TRBD2. The V gene's germline CDR1 is SGHVS and CDR2 FQNEAQ. CDR3 length: 16 amino acids. Unmatched junction bases numbered 10, after V lost 5 bases and J lost 4 bases. The DNA of the CDR3 is TGTGCCAGCAGCCCACCCCGGGCTAGCGGCACCGGGGAGCTGTTTTTT. Protein product: CASSPPRASGTGELFF.

The chain is built from TRBV18 and TRBJ1-2, with D possibly TRBD1 on 5 matching bases. This CDR3 is 15 amino acids long. V was clipped by 2 bases and J by 6 bases, with 16 bases between them. Germline V lookup: CDR1 KGHSH, CDR2 LQKENI. Here the CDR3 DNA reads TGTGCCAGCTCACCAGTGCAGGGCTCCCGGAATGGCTACACCTTC. Its protein is CASSPVQGSRNGYTF.

V and J are TRBV6-2 or TRBV6-3 and TRBJ1-6; no clear D. Per germline, CDR1 MNHEY and CDR2 SVGEGT. V was trimmed by 5 bases and J by 7 bases, leaving 12 bases between them. This CDR3 contains 14 residues. The CDR3 coding sequence is TGTGCCAGCAGTAAAGAGGGTTTCAATTCACCCCTCCACTTT. It is translated as CASSKEGFNSPLHF.

This rearrangement joins TRBV3-1 (or the pseudogene TRBV3-2) to TRBJ1-1; D not certain. The V gene lost 4 bases and the J gene lost 6 bases, with 12 bases spanning the gap. There are 13 residues in the CDR3. The germline CDR1 and CDR2 sequences are LGHDT and YNNKEL (reference sequence). The CDR3 DNA follows: TGTGCCAGCAGCCTTCGGGGTGGCTCTGAAGCTTTCTTT. Encoded protein: CASSLRGGSEAFF.